This passage covers 10 T cell receptor beta chains from one sample sequenced in a study of T-cell memory formation after mild COVID-19. TCRdb reanalysed the 5' RACE reads using MiXCR and keeps one entry per CDR3 protein. In the table there are approximately 250,000 distinct CDR3 sequences, over 15% of which are singletons. The specimen was PBMCs or a T cell subset sorted from them (not recorded which). These receptors were collected from a man aged 18 to 35 who had mild COVID-19 (a few samples of this study predate the infection). Cell type and time point are not known.

This clonotype was seen a few times. The V call is TRBV7-3, the J call TRBJ2-7; D unclear. The germline CDR1 and CDR2 sequences are SGHTA and FQGTGA. Trimming shortened V by 0 bases and J by 2 bases, and 11 bases separated the two germline ends. The CDR3 spans 15 residues. The CDR3 here is CASSLTRTYPYEQYF. Written as DNA, the CDR3 is TGTGCCAGCAGCTTAACGCGCACGTACCCCTACGAGCAGTACTTC. Full variable domain (outside the CDR3, taken from reference TRBV7-3 and TRBJ2-7): GAGVSQTPSNKVTEKGKYVELRCDPISGHTALYWYRQSLGQGPEFLIYFQGTGAADDSGLPNDRFFAVRPEGSVSTLKIQRTERGDSAVYLCASSLTRTYPYEQYFGPGTRLTVT.

The V gene is TRBV7-6, the J gene TRBJ2-7, with a weak D call TRBD2 (6 bases). V gave up 2 bases and J gave up 4 bases, with 15 bases separating them. The germline V gene encodes CDR1 SGHVS and CDR2 FNYEAQ. This CDR3 has 15 amino acids. The CDR3 region is CASSLLIGAGYEQYF. The DNA for the CDR3 is TGTGCCAGCAGCTTACTTATAGGTGCGGGGTACGAGCAGTACTTC.

This clonotype was seen just once. This chain uses TRBV20-1 with TRBJ2-5; D is unresolved. The CDR3 totals 14 residues. Germline assignment: CDR1 DFQATT and CDR2 SNEGSKA (reference sequence). Trimming shortened V by 0 bases and J by 6 bases, and 14 bases separated the two germline ends. CDR3 sequence reads: CSARDPGLKQTQYF. CDR3 nucleotide sequence: TGCAGTGCTAGAGATCCGGGCCTCAAACAGACCCAGTACTTC.

J is TRBJ2-7 and V is TRBV19, with D possibly being TRBD1 (6 bases). The CDR3 consists of 13 residues. The germline V gene has CDR1 LNHDA and CDR2 SQIVND (reference sequence). V was clipped by 3 bases and J by 3 bases, with 9 bases between them. CDR3 nucleotide sequence: TGTGCCAGTAGTATTGTGGGACACTACGAGCAGTACTTC. Translation gives CASSIVGHYEQYF.

The chain links TRBV5-1 to TRBJ2-3; the D is unclear. Germline V CDR1 and CDR2: SGHRS, YFSETQ. The CDR3 is made up of 17 amino acids. Trimming pared 4 bases from V and 2 bases from J, leaving 20 bases between. The CDR3 sequence is CASSPLGGPANTDTQYF. Here the CDR3 DNA reads TGCGCCAGCAGCCCCCTGGGCGGCCCCGCCAACACAGATACGCAGTATTTT.

The chain uses TRBV10-3 and TRBJ2-7; no clear D gene. Germline CDR1 ENHRY, CDR2 SYGVKD. The CDR3 extends over 11 amino acids. Trimming removed 6 bases from V and 3 bases from J, with 6 bases in between. The CDR3 DNA sequence: TGTGCCATCAGGGATTACTACGAGCAGTACTTC. It yields the protein CAIRDYYEQYF.

This clonotype was seen more than once but under ten times. The chain uses TRBV14 and TRBJ2-7, with 7 bases lining up with TRBD1. V lost 4 bases, J lost 4 bases, and 7 bases stayed unmatched. This CDR3 has 14 residues. In germline, CDR1 is SGHDN, CDR2 FVKESK. CDR3 nucleotide sequence: TGTGCCAGCAGCCGAGGGGGCTTAGTGTACGAGCAGTACGTC. This encodes CASSRGGLVYEQYV.

The chain is built from TRBV5-6 and TRBJ2-5, with 9 positions matching TRBD1. V lost 0 bases to trimming and J lost 5 bases; unmatched junction nucleotides: 11. The CDR3 runs 17 residues. Germline V lookup: CDR1 SGHDT, CDR2 YYEEEE. Here the CDR3 DNA reads TGTGCCAGCAGCTTGGGTAGGGGGACAGGGTCGGTGGAGACCCAGTACTTC. Translating it yields CASSLGRGTGSVETQYF.

The chain recombines TRBV7-2 with TRBJ1-6, with D possibly being TRBD1 (6 bases). CDR1 SGHTA and CDR2 FQGNSA come from the germline V gene. The CDR3 contains 16 residues. Between the trimmed V and J ends, which lost 3 bases and 3 bases, there was a span of 12 bases. CDR3 bases: TGTGCCAGCAGCTTCTCCGTGGACAGCTATAATTCACCCCTCCACTTT. It yields the protein CASSFSVDSYNSPLHF.

V usage is TRBV7-6 and J usage is TRBJ2-7, with 8 bases identical to TRBD1. The CDR3 is made up of 12 amino acids. The germline gives CDR1 SGHVS, CDR2 FNYEAQ. The V gene end was trimmed by 6 bases and the J gene end by 6 bases; junction bases not matched to a gene: 4. The CDR3, as DNA: TGTGCCAGCAGTCGCGACAGGGGCGAGCAGTACGTC. It is translated as CASSRDRGEQYV.